This TCR beta chain is from a study of shared clonotypes between healthy human individuals. Findings and limits, study-wide: The sharing of approximately 5.1% of naive CD4 clonotypes was seen across a handful of donors. Blood was the only sampled material, and tissue repertoires likely differ. Having only a few donors restricted how much genetic and exposure-history diversity was captured.

Comment on this clone: The antigen remains unidentified.

Per the study methods: From ImmunoSEQ came sequences covering only the junction and carrying no quality scores, so filtering differed. Measured with immunoSEQ multiplex PCR; TCRdb has only the in-frame clones, and not every one. The DNA gave D and trimming, while V, J and clone size come from that table. The profile shows more than 2 million clones, approximately 96% of them singletons. The V gene lost 7 bases and the J gene lost 6 bases, with 15 bases spanning the gap. This CDR3 has 14 residues. Per germline, CDR1 LNHDA and CDR2 SQIVND (reference sequence). The specimen was naive CD4+ T cells sorted from blood. The subset denotes: CD45RA+ positively selected. The receptor's source is a man younger than 35 in good health. The chain employs TRBV19 and TRBJ2-2; possibly TRBD1 for D (5 bases). The CDR3 DNA reads TGTGCCAGTAAAACAAGGGGCTACGCCGGGGAGCTGTTTTTT. Its translation is CASKTRGYAGELFF.